The 13 T cell receptor beta chains below all came from one sample that was sequenced in a study of blood T cells in healthy people across ages. Alongside a J-beta primer mix, a sample-barcoded 5' primer served in a second PCR lasting roughly 6 to 11 cycles. TCRdb reanalysed the 5' RACE reads using MiXCR and keeps one entry per CDR3 protein. This table has about 1.8 million distinct CDR3 sequences, approximately 50% appearing once. Source material: blood. These receptor sequences come from a woman aged 40 to 55 in good health.

This clonotype was seen at least ten times. The CDR3 sequence is CSAHDRNQETQYF. CDR3 nucleotides: TGCAGTGCCCACGACAGGAACCAAGAGACCCAGTACTTC. This sequence joins TRBV20-1 and TRBJ2-5; D may be TRBD1 (6 bases). V lost 6 bases and J lost 0, with 11 bases in between. Germline CDR1 is DFQATT and CDR2 is SNEGSKA (reference sequence). CDR3 size: 13 residues.

V usage is TRBV20-1 and J usage is TRBJ1-5, with no clear D. Germline CDR1 and CDR2: DFQATT and SNEGSKA (reference sequence). The V end was cut by 1 base, the J end by 1 base, with 14 bases between. This CDR3 is built from 16 residues. The CDR3 DNA reads as TGCAGTGCTAGAGGAGGGCAACTTGGGAGCAATCAGCCCCAGCATTTT. Translating it yields CSARGGQLGSNQPQHF.

The rearrangement links TRBV6-5 to TRBJ1-1; D gene ambiguous. The CDR3 totals 13 residues. Germline CDR1 MNHEY, CDR2 SVGAGI. V was pared by 10 bases and J by 1 base, with 13 bases between. Here the CDR3 DNA reads TGTGCCACAACCCGGGCAGCGAACACTGAAGCTTTCTTT. This encodes CATTRAANTEAFF.

The CDR3 sequence is CASSSQTSGGGEQFF. The CDR3 DNA reads TGTGCCAGCAGCTCCCAAACTAGCGGGGGGGGTGAGCAGTTCTTC. The V gene is TRBV7-2, the J gene TRBJ2-1; 13 nucleotides align to TRBD2. There are 15 residues in the CDR3. The germline V gene encodes CDR1 SGHTA and CDR2 FQGNSA. After removal of 4 bases from V and 9 bases from J, the junction contained 6 bases not matched to a gene.

This chain uses TRBV15 with TRBJ2-3; 10 bases align to TRBD2. The trim removed 8 bases at V and 3 bases at J, leaving 8 bases unmatched. Germline V lookup: CDR1 LNHNV, CDR2 YYDKDF (reference sequence). The CDR3 sequence is 15 residues long. The CDR3 DNA reads TGTGCCACCCTAAAAGCGGGGGGGCCAACAGATACGCAGTATTTT. Residues: CATLKAGGPTDTQYF.

The chain is built from TRBV27 and TRBJ2-7; 9 nucleotides agree with TRBD1. With V trimmed by 5 bases and J by 5 bases, 13 bases remained unmatched. CDR1 is MNHEY, CDR2 SMNVEV, per germline (reference sequence). The length of the CDR3 is 16 residues. The CDR3 region has the DNA TGTGCCAGCAGTCTAGTCGCCGGGACAGGGCGAGACGAGCAGTACTTC. Its translation: CASSLVAGTGRDEQYF.

This clonotype has only a few counts. The chain combines TRBV18 with TRBJ1-2; 10 nucleotides agree with TRBD1. The V and J ends lost 1 base and 8 bases, in that order; junction bases with no gene match: 4. Germline CDR1 is KGHSH and CDR2 is LQKENI. This CDR3 is built from 14 residues. CDR3 amino acids: CASSPRQGAEGYTF. CDR3 nucleotide sequence: TGTGCCAGCTCACCACGACAGGGGGCAGAGGGCTACACCTTC.

The chain joins TRBV15 to TRBJ2-3, with D uncertain. The germline V gene encodes CDR1 LNHNV and CDR2 YYDKDF (reference sequence). The CDR3 loop spans 15 amino acids. V shed 0 bases and J shed 7 bases, with 14 bases lying between them. CDR3: CATSRDDPPLNTQYF. The CDR3 region has the DNA TGTGCCACCAGCAGAGATGACCCTCCCCTTAATACGCAGTATTTT.

The V call is TRBV7-3, the J call TRBJ1-2; possible D gene TRBD1, 6 bases. This CDR3 is built from 14 residues. Trimming cost V 5 bases and J 4 bases, with 14 bases left between them. Germline values: CDR1 SGHTA, CDR2 FQGTGA. This chain's CDR3 is CASSPDVRGYGYTF. The CDR3 DNA follows: TGTGCCAGCAGCCCCGACGTCAGGGGCTATGGCTACACCTTC.

V usage is TRBV9 and J usage is TRBJ1-6, with D uncertain. CDR3 size: 16 residues. Trimming took off 1 base at V and 0 bases at J, with 8 bases between the two ends. Germline V gene data show CDR1 as SGDLS and CDR2 as YYNGEE. The CDR3 DNA is TGTGCCAGCAGCGTAAACTGGAACTCCTATAATTCACCCCTCCACTTT. Translated, it gives CASSVNWNSYNSPLHF.

This rearrangement joins TRBV7-8 to TRBJ2-7; TRBD1 matches at 9 bases. The junction had 5 bases not matched to a gene; V was cut back by 5 bases and J by 6 bases. CDR1 and CDR2 (germline): SGHVS, FQNEAQ. The CDR3 is 13 residues long. This CDR3 is CASSAGTGIEQYF. DNA of the CDR3: TGTGCCAGCAGCGCTGGGACAGGGATCGAGCAGTACTTC.

V is TRBV6-2 or TRBV6-3 and J is TRBJ2-7, with D tentatively TRBD1 (6 bases). Germline V gives CDR1 MNHEY, CDR2 SVGEGT. This CDR3 has 15 amino acids. Between the trimmed V and J ends, which lost 1 base and 6 bases, there was a span of 16 bases. CDR3 residues: CASSYYQTGHGEQYF. CDR3 nucleotides: TGTGCCAGCAGTTACTATCAGACAGGCCATGGCGAGCAGTACTTC.

The chain uses TRBV20-1 and TRBJ2-7; 11 nucleotides match TRBD2. The germline V gene encodes CDR1 DFQATT and CDR2 SNEGSKA (reference sequence). The CDR3 has 15 residues. Trimming removed 3 bases from V and 7 bases from J; junction bases left unmatched: 11. CDR3 DNA sequence: TGCAGTGCTAGGAGTGGGCTAGCGGGGGGTGGTGAGCAGTACTTC. It translates to CSARSGLAGGGEQYF.